This passage covers 8 T cell receptor beta chains from one sample sequenced in a study of OX40 agonist ivuxolimab in advanced cancers. TCRdb's table, derived via immunoSEQ multiplex PCR, lists solely in-frame clones and lacks some. The table shows around 100,000 clones, with about 91% occurring only once. The sample here was CD4+ or CD8+ T cells sorted from blood, taken in a trial of the OX40 agonist ivuxolimab. The receptor set was obtained from an adult with an advanced solid tumor such as melanoma, head and neck, liver or kidney cancer.

The genes are TRBV2 and TRBJ2-1, with D unresolved. With 6 bases removed from V and 4 bases from J, the gap between germline ends came to 4 bases. The CDR3 contains 11 residues. CDR1 and CDR2 from the germline V gene are SNHLY and FYNNEI. The CDR3 loop reads CASSPYNEQFF. The DNA of the CDR3 is TGTGCCAGCAGCCCTTACAATGAGCAGTTCTTC.

This chain joins TRBV5-6 and TRBJ2-1, with a weak D call TRBD2 (6 bases). V lost 0 bases and J 9 bases, leaving 7 bases between the germline ends. Germline V gene data show CDR1 as SGHDT and CDR2 as YYEEEE. The CDR3 has 12 residues. CDR3 region: CASSLGRGEQFF. The CDR3 nucleotides are TGTGCCAGCAGCTTGGGGAGGGGTGAGCAGTTCTTC.

The genes are TRBV30 and TRBJ1-1; TRBD1 is a possible D gene (6 bases). V was shortened by 0 bases and J by 5 bases, with 10 bases between the two germline ends. The length of the CDR3 is 13 residues. Germline V CDR1 and CDR2: GTSNPN, SVGIG (reference sequence). CDR3 amino acids: CAWSVLGGTEAFF. The CDR3 DNA follows: TGTGCCTGGAGTGTACTAGGGGGAACTGAAGCTTTCTTT.

The CDR3 loop is CASSIGGSSYEQYF. The CDR3 nucleotides read TGTGCCAGTAGTATAGGCGGGAGCTCCTACGAGCAGTACTTC. The V gene is TRBV19, the J gene TRBJ2-7, with 7 positions matching TRBD2. After removal of 1 base from V and 0 bases from J, the junction contained 0 bases not matched to a gene. The CDR3 has 14 residues. The germline V gene has CDR1 LNHDA and CDR2 SQIVND (reference sequence).

This chain joins TRBV28 and TRBJ2-7; 10 bases match TRBD2. Germline loops: CDR1 MDHEN, CDR2 SYDVKM. J gave up 3 bases and V 7 bases, and 9 bases lay outside the gene matches. The CDR3 runs to 15 residues. CDR3 in amino acids: CASTDNSGRDYEQYF. The DNA of the CDR3 is TGTGCCAGCACCGACAACAGCGGGAGGGACTACGAGCAGTACTTC.

This chain's CDR3 is CASSVGGTSGRNEQFF. The DNA of the CDR3 is TGTGCCAGCAGCGTAGGTGGGACTAGCGGGAGGAATGAGCAGTTCTTC. The chain combines TRBV9 with TRBJ2-1; TRBD2 agrees at 15 bases. Germline assignment: CDR1 SGDLS and CDR2 YYNGEE. The CDR3 has 16 amino acids. Unmatched junction bases numbered 2, after V lost 0 bases and J lost 7 bases.

The chain is built from TRBV10-1 and TRBJ2-3; 9 bases line up with TRBD1. In germline, CDR1 is WNHNN, CDR2 SYGVQD (reference sequence). The V segment lost 6 bases and the J segment 0 bases; nucleotides outside the gene matches: 7. The CDR3 is made up of 16 amino acids. The CDR3 protein is CASSRDRERSTDTQYF. For the CDR3, the DNA is TGCGCCAGCAGCCGGGACAGGGAAAGAAGCACAGATACGCAGTATTTT.

V usage is TRBV28 and J usage is TRBJ2-7; 7 bases line up with TRBD1. The CDR3 has 13 residues. In germline, CDR1 is MDHEN, CDR2 SYDVKM. J was trimmed by 1 base and V by 6 bases; bases with no gene match: 3. As DNA, the CDR3 is TGTGCCAGCAGGACAGGGTCTTCCTACGAGCAGTACTTC. Protein sequence: CASRTGSSYEQYF.